Below are 26 T cell receptor beta chains sequenced from a single sample in a study of metastatic and nonmetastatic thyroid tumors. TCRdb reanalyzed the PCR reads via MiXCR. Altogether fewer than 20,000 clones are present, approximately 29% being singletons, with the ten largest covering under 30%. Thyroid surgery took place with no prior treatment in any patient. Sequences were obtained from tumor tissue. These receptors all come from a male donor with papillary thyroid cancer or a benign thyroid nodule (not recorded which). Some clones in this sample may be carry-over from other donors' samples.

The V gene is TRBV9, the J gene TRBJ2-7, with 12 bases fitting TRBD2. There are 15 residues in the CDR3. After removal of 7 bases from V and 5 bases from J, the junction contained 10 bases not matched to a gene. CDR1 is SGDLS, CDR2 YYNGEE, per germline. This CDR3 reads CASGGWTSGIDEQYF. The CDR3 region has the DNA TGTGCCAGCGGTGGGTGGACTAGCGGGATCGACGAGCAGTACTTC.

The table lists this clone with a few counts. The rearrangement joins TRBV4-1 to TRBJ1-2, with 7 bases matching TRBD1. Germline V gene lookup returns CDR1 MGHRA and CDR2 YSYEKL. The CDR3 has 15 amino acids. Unmatched junction bases numbered 8, after V lost 1 base and J lost 6 bases. CDR3 nucleotides: TGCGCCAGCAGCCAAGGAAGCCCGACAGGGCATGGCTACACCTTC. This sequence encodes CASSQGSPTGHGYTF.

The chain joins TRBV20-1 to TRBJ2-7; maybe TRBD2 (6 bases). Looked up from germline, CDR1 is DFQATT and CDR2 is SNEGSKA (reference sequence). V was pared by 7 bases and J by 6 bases, with 19 bases between. The CDR3 totals 13 residues. CDR3 sequence: CSVPTSSRGEQYF. The CDR3 region has the DNA TGCAGTGTTCCAACTAGCTCTCGAGGCGAGCAGTACTTC.

This clone was counted a few times. The J gene is TRBJ2-7, the V gene TRBV6-2 or TRBV6-3, with D maybe TRBD2 (6 bases). Germline values: CDR1 MNHEY, CDR2 SVGEGT. Trimming took 0 bases from V and 3 from J, leaving 9 bases between them. The CDR3 sequence is 14 residues long. CDR3 loop: CASSYSSTSYEQYF. The CDR3 coding sequence is TGTGCCAGCAGTTACTCGTCGACTAGCTACGAGCAGTACTTC.

This clone was seen at least ten times. The chain couples TRBV24-1 to TRBJ2-3; TRBD2 agrees at 9 bases. The germline V gene has CDR1 KGHDR and CDR2 SFDVKD. V lost 5 bases to trimming and J lost 3 bases; unmatched junction nucleotides: 8. The CDR3 is made up of 16 amino acids. CDR3 in amino acids: CATSVNSGRGTDTQYF. DNA of the CDR3: TGTGCCACCAGTGTTAATAGCGGGAGAGGTACAGATACGCAGTATTTT.

The rearrangement joins TRBV27 to TRBJ2-1; TRBD1 or TRBD2 may be the D gene (5 bases each). The CDR3 extends over 13 amino acids. Between the trimmed V and J ends, which lost 5 bases and 13 bases, there was a span of 18 bases. The germline V gene encodes CDR1 MNHEY and CDR2 SMNVEV (reference sequence). The CDR3 DNA reads as TGTGCCAGCAGTCTTGGGGGTTTTGGTGTCCAGTTCTTC. Amino acid sequence: CASSLGGFGVQFF.

This clone was seen repeatedly, ten times or more. The chain recombines TRBV4-2 with TRBJ1-2; no definite D call. Germline V lookup: CDR1 LGHNA, CDR2 YNFKEQ. Between the trimmed V and J ends, which lost 0 bases and 0 bases, there was a span of 14 bases. There are 17 residues in the CDR3. CDR3 protein: CASSQDRGSVPNYGYTF. Here the CDR3 DNA reads TGTGCCAGCAGCCAAGATCGAGGAAGTGTCCCTAACTATGGCTACACCTTC.

The V call is TRBV6-1, the J call TRBJ1-1; no clear D gene. Trimming stripped 6 bases from V and 4 bases from J, with 12 bases between. The CDR3 has 13 amino acids. Germline V gene data show CDR1 as MNHNS and CDR2 as SASEGT. CDR3 protein: CASREHGATEAFF. In DNA form, the CDR3 reads TGTGCCAGCAGAGAACACGGAGCCACTGAAGCTTTCTTT.

The chain combines TRBV6-1 with TRBJ2-1; D uncertain. CDR1 is MNHNS and CDR2 is SASEGT in the germline V gene. The CDR3 is made up of 13 amino acids. Trimming left V 1 base short and J 7 bases short, with 8 bases between. The CDR3 here is CASSEDSWNEQFF. The CDR3 DNA reads as TGTGCCAGCAGTGAAGATTCTTGGAATGAGCAGTTCTTC.

By share, this clone ranks as medium-sized. V is TRBV20-1 and J is TRBJ1-1, with D uncertain. Germline CDR1 and CDR2: DFQATT and SNEGSKA (reference sequence). This CDR3 region has 14 residues. The germline V and J ends were trimmed by 2 bases and 3 bases, with 13 bases remaining between them. This chain's CDR3 is CSARLSDGYTEAFF. The CDR3, as DNA: TGCAGTGCTAGACTATCGGACGGATACACTGAAGCTTTCTTT.

This clone was seen a few times. The V call is TRBV6-4, the J call TRBJ2-7, with 14 bases fitting TRBD2. V shed 6 bases, J shed 3 bases, and the junction held 4 bases outside the gene matches. The CDR3 loop spans 15 amino acids. Germline V gene sequence: CDR1 MRHNA, CDR2 SNTAGT. Here the CDR3 reads CASSQTSGRDYEQYV. Written as DNA, the CDR3 is TGTGCCAGCAGCCAGACTAGCGGGAGGGACTACGAGCAGTACGTC.

This clone is labeled medium-sized (0.01 to 0.1%). The chain combines TRBV4-1 with TRBJ2-5; D call uncertain. This CDR3 is built from 16 residues. Germline lookup yields CDR1 MGHRA and CDR2 YSYEKL. V lost 0 bases to trimming and J lost 5 bases, with 16 bases between them. CDR3 nucleotides: TGCGCCAGCAGCCAAGACCCGGCGTGGGGTGGTGAGACCCAGTACTTC. Translation: CASSQDPAWGGETQYF.

The gene calls are TRBV7-9 and TRBJ1-3; possible D gene TRBD1, 6 bases. Germline V gives CDR1 SEHNR, CDR2 FQNEAQ (reference sequence). With 5 bases removed from V and 7 bases from J, the gap between germline ends came to 12 bases. The CDR3 runs to 13 residues. The CDR3 protein is CASSRRGENTIYF. The CDR3 DNA reads as TGTGCCAGCAGCCGAAGGGGGGAGAACACCATATATTTT.

This clone was detected many times. The J gene is TRBJ2-1, the V gene TRBV11-2; 8 nucleotides agree with TRBD2. The V gene's germline CDR1 is SGHAT and CDR2 FQNNGV. V dropped 6 bases and J dropped 4; count of bases not matched to a gene: 11. The CDR3 contains 16 residues. The CDR3 reads CASRFLAGSSYNEQFF. In DNA form, the CDR3 reads TGTGCCAGCAGGTTTTTAGCGGGATCTTCGTACAATGAGCAGTTCTTC.

This sequence joins TRBV30 and TRBJ1-2, with D possibly TRBD1 on 6 matching bases. CDR1 and CDR2 from the germline V gene are GTSNPN and SVGIG (reference sequence). CDR3 length equals 14 residues. The germline V and J ends were trimmed by 3 bases and 4 bases, with 15 bases remaining between them. The CDR3 loop is CAWRYRERGYGYTF. The CDR3 nucleotides are TGTGCCTGGAGGTACAGGGAAAGGGGCTATGGCTACACCTTC. Complete variable domain (other parts from reference TRBV30 and TRBJ1-2): SQTIHQWPATLVQPVGSPLSLECTVEGTSNPNLYWYRQAAGRGLQLLFYSVGIGQISSEVPQNLSASRPQDRQFILSSKKLLLSDSGFYLCAWRYRERGYGYTFGSGTRLTVV.

This clone was seen only a few times. V is TRBV30 and J is TRBJ1-2; D is unclear. Germline V gives CDR1 GTSNPN, CDR2 SVGIG (reference sequence). The V and J ends lost 1 base and 2 bases respectively, with 11 bases between them. The CDR3 contains 14 residues. In DNA, the CDR3 is TGTGCCTGGAGTGGAACCTTCCTCAACTATGGCTACACCTTC. It is translated as CAWSGTFLNYGYTF.

By frequency in the sample, this clone is medium-sized. The gene calls are TRBV20-1 and TRBJ2-2; the match to TRBD1 covers 7 bases. Losses at the gene ends were 0 bases for V and 0 bases for J; bases not matched to a gene: 7. Germline-derived CDR1 and CDR2 are DFQATT and SNEGSKA (reference sequence). This CDR3 has 17 amino acids. CDR3 DNA sequence: TGCAGTGCTAGAGATCGACGACAGGGCGCGAACACCGGGGAGCTGTTTTTT. Translation gives CSARDRRQGANTGELFF.

This clone was found a few times. The chain combines TRBV6-2 or TRBV6-3 with TRBJ1-2, with D possibly being TRBD1 (5 bases). The length of the CDR3 is 14 residues. The germline V gene encodes CDR1 MNHEY and CDR2 SVGEGT. V shed 4 bases and J shed 6 bases, with 15 bases lying between them. CDR3 nucleotide sequence: TGTGCCAGCAGTTTGGGGAGGGGCGCGGATGGCTACACCTTC. This encodes CASSLGRGADGYTF.

A few counts support this clone. The chain employs TRBV19 and TRBJ2-7; D is undetermined. The CDR3 is 15 amino acids. V dropped 4 bases and J dropped 0 bases, with 13 bases sitting between them. Germline V gene sequence: CDR1 LNHDA, CDR2 SQIVND (reference sequence). The CDR3 here is CASSSRHAISYEQYF. The CDR3 DNA reads TGTGCCAGTAGTAGTCGACATGCCATCTCCTACGAGCAGTACTTC.

The chain carries TRBV13 and TRBJ2-7; 8 positions match TRBD1. The V and J ends lost 5 bases and 6 bases, in that order; junction bases with no gene match: 12. The V gene's germline CDR1 is PRHDT and CDR2 FYEKMQ (reference sequence). This CDR3 has 15 amino acids. The CDR3 nucleotides are TGTGCCAGCAGCCAGGGCCCCGACAGGGGTTCCGAGCAGTACTTC. Protein: CASSQGPDRGSEQYF.

This clone was counted ten times or more. This chain connects TRBV5-1 to TRBJ2-3, with TRBD1 identical over 10 bases. CDR1 SGHRS and CDR2 YFSETQ come from the germline V gene. The CDR3 loop spans 16 amino acids. V lost 4 bases to trimming and J lost 1 base; unmatched junction nucleotides: 6. The CDR3 is CASSPLGTGGTDTQYF. DNA of the CDR3: TGCGCCAGCAGCCCACTTGGGACAGGGGGCACAGATACGCAGTATTTT.

This chain links TRBV7-9 with TRBJ2-7, with TRBD2 matching over 7 bases. Germline CDR1 reads SEHNR; CDR2 reads FQNEAQ (reference sequence). The CDR3 runs 14 residues. The V segment lost 11 bases and the J segment 3 bases; nucleotides outside the gene matches: 13. In nucleotides, the CDR3 is TGTGCCGCGGAAGGGGCTAGCGGTAACTACGAGCAGTACTTC. Translated: CAAEGASGNYEQYF.

As concerns this clone: A much larger clone is a single base away; this may be a read error. This chain connects TRBV5-5 to TRBJ2-2, with 10 nucleotides matching TRBD1. This CDR3 has 15 amino acids. Germline CDR1 and CDR2: SGHKS and YYEKEE (reference sequence). In nucleotides, the CDR3 is TGTGCCAGCAGCCGAGGACAGGGGGACACCGGGGAGCCGTTTTTT. Translated: CASSRGQGDTGEPFF.

This clone showed up many times. The J gene is TRBJ2-3, the V gene TRBV12-3 or TRBV12-4; unclear D gene. Trimming left V 3 bases short and J 6 bases short, with 13 bases between. The CDR3 runs to 14 residues. CDR3 region: CASSFASLKDTQYF. The CDR3 coding sequence is TGTGCCAGCAGTTTTGCCAGTTTAAAGGATACGCAGTATTTT.

This clone has a count of ten or more. V and J are TRBV19 and TRBJ2-1, with 8 nucleotides matching TRBD2. There are 14 residues in the CDR3. Germline V gene sequence: CDR1 LNHDA, CDR2 SQIVND (reference sequence). V was pared by 4 bases and J by 5 bases, with 4 bases of the junction left unmatched. The CDR3 protein is CASSNYGRDNEQFF. The CDR3 DNA follows: TGTGCCAGTAGTAACTACGGGAGGGACAATGAGCAGTTCTTC.

Here the CDR3 reads CASSLARFSGSLRGYNEQFF. The CDR3 DNA sequence: TGTGCCAGCAGCTTAGCTCGTTTTAGCGGGAGCCTACGGGGGTACAATGAGCAGTTCTTC. The chain joins TRBV11-1 to TRBJ2-1; TRBD2 agrees at 9 bases. This CDR3 spans 20 amino acids. With 0 bases clipped from V and 4 bases from J, the junction kept 16 bases outside the gene matches. Looked up from germline, CDR1 is SGHAT and CDR2 is FQDESV (reference sequence).